These 21 T cell receptor beta chains were sequenced from one sample in a study of T cell responses to AZD1222 COVID-19 vaccine. The method was immunoSEQ multiplex PCR; TCRdb's version includes in-frame clones alone and lacks a portion of them. The sample gives about 120,000 clones, 90% of which show up once; under 4.5% is in the top ten. This material consisted of peripheral blood, taken 28 days after the second dose of the MenACWY control vaccine. These receptors all stem from an adult who received the MenACWY meningococcal vaccine as a control.

J is TRBJ2-5 and V is TRBV18, with TRBD1 identical over 8 bases. CDR1 is KGHSH, CDR2 LQKENI, per germline. This CDR3 comprises 17 residues. Trimming took 3 bases from V and 4 from J; bases not matched to a gene: 13. CDR3 coding DNA: TGTGCCAGCTCACCTACCGCCCTCCTGACAGGGGTAGAGACCCAGTACTTC. Its translation: CASSPTALLTGVETQYF.

V usage is TRBV6-5 and J usage is TRBJ1-3; a possible D gene is TRBD1 (5 bases). Trimming took off 6 bases at V and 3 bases at J, with 12 bases between the two ends. The germline V gene has CDR1 MNHEY and CDR2 SVGAGI. The CDR3 covers 14 residues. CDR3 sequence: CASSEGQFGNTIYF. The CDR3 DNA sequence: TGTGCCAGCAGCGAGGGGCAGTTTGGAAACACCATATATTTT.

This rearrangement joins TRBV7-9 to TRBJ1-1; perhaps TRBD1 as D (5 bases). There are 16 residues in the CDR3. The germline V and J ends were trimmed by 0 bases and 1 base, with 12 bases remaining between them. Germline V gene data show CDR1 as SEHNR and CDR2 as FQNEAQ (reference sequence). The DNA of the CDR3 is TGTGCCAGCAGCTTAGCTCCAGGGAGTGGGAACACTGAAGCTTTCTTT. Its protein product is CASSLAPGSGNTEAFF.

The chain carries TRBV27 and TRBJ1-5; a possible D gene is TRBD1 (6 bases). V shed 8 bases and J shed 3 bases, with 14 bases lying between them. The CDR3 consists of 14 residues. Germline loops: CDR1 MNHEY, CDR2 SMNVEV (reference sequence). Here the CDR3 DNA reads TGTGCCAGCTCCCCGGGGGGCCTCAATCAGCCCCAGCATTTT. Translated, it gives CASSPGGLNQPQHF.

V gene TRBV28 combines with J gene TRBJ2-1, with TRBD1 matching over 7 bases. Germline V gives CDR1 MDHEN, CDR2 SYDVKM. CDR3 length: 15 residues. V gave up 5 bases and J gave up 5 bases; unmatched junction bases: 9. The CDR3 DNA reads TGTGCCAGCAGTCCAACCGGGACAGCTCACAATGAGCAGTTCTTC. Amino acids: CASSPTGTAHNEQFF. Supplemented by reference TRBV28 and TRBJ2-1, the full variable domain reads DVKVTQSSRYLVKRTGEKVFLECVQDMDHENMFWYRQDPGLGLRLIYFSYDVKMKEKGDIPEGYSVSREKKERFSLILESASTNQTSMYLCASSPTGTAHNEQFFGPGTRLTVL.

This chain joins TRBV18 and TRBJ2-5; weak D call: TRBD2 (6 bases). The germline CDR1 and CDR2 sequences are KGHSH and LQKENI. The CDR3 has 15 residues. V gave up 6 bases and J gave up 3 bases, with 17 bases separating them. Here the CDR3 reads CASSLRGSGEETQYF. The CDR3 region has the DNA TGTGCCAGCTCGCTCAGAGGTTCGGGGGAAGAGACCCAGTACTTC.

This chain uses TRBV28 with TRBJ1-2, with D unclear. Trimming removed 5 bases at V and 8 bases at J, with 15 bases between. The CDR3 consists of 13 residues. The germline CDR1 and CDR2 sequences are MDHEN and SYDVKM. CDR3 nucleotide sequence: TGTGCCAGCAGTACCGGACTTCCGGACGGCTACACCTTC. As protein: CASSTGLPDGYTF.

This clone was observed once. The V and J genes are TRBV18 and TRBJ1-1; perhaps TRBD1 as D (6 bases). With 0 bases removed from V and 4 bases from J, the gap between germline ends came to 18 bases. Germline CDR1 is KGHSH and CDR2 is LQKENI. The CDR3 consists of 17 residues. The CDR3 protein is CASSPPSGGRGVTEAFF. The CDR3 DNA sequence: TGTGCCAGCTCACCACCCTCAGGAGGCAGGGGCGTCACTGAAGCTTTCTTT.

The J gene is TRBJ2-3, the V gene TRBV4-2; D may match TRBD1 or TRBD2 (6 bases each). The CDR3 totals 15 residues. V was pared by 2 bases and J by 5 bases, with 14 bases between. The germline V gene has CDR1 LGHNA and CDR2 YNFKEQ. The CDR3 DNA follows: TGTGCCAGCAGCCAATCACGGGGGCGGGGAGATACGCAGTATTTT. Translation: CASSQSRGRGDTQYF.

The rearrangement links TRBV15 to TRBJ2-2; perhaps TRBD1 as D (6 bases). The V and J ends lost 8 bases and 1 base respectively, with 14 bases between them. Germline CDR1 is LNHNV and CDR2 is YYDKDF (reference sequence). CDR3 length equals 15 residues. The CDR3, as DNA: TGTGCCACCCAGGTGGGGGCTAGGAACACCGGGGAGCTGTTTTTT. This gives the protein CATQVGARNTGELFF.

The V call is TRBV7-3, the J call TRBJ2-2, with 8 bases fitting TRBD2. The germline gives CDR1 SGHTA, CDR2 FQGTGA. Trimming at V came to 2 bases and at J to 6 bases, leaving 11 bases not matched to a gene. This CDR3 is 17 amino acids long. The CDR3 region is CASSLRFGRAVAGELFF. The CDR3 DNA is TGTGCCAGCAGCTTACGTTTCGGGAGGGCCGTCGCCGGGGAGCTGTTTTTT.

This clone was found once. CDR3 loop: CATSRAGRRTDTQYF. The CDR3 nucleotides read TGTGCCACCAGCAGAGCGGGCAGGCGCACAGATACGCAGTATTTT. The rearrangement joins TRBV15 to TRBJ2-3; no clear D. CDR1 LNHNV and CDR2 YYDKDF come from the germline V gene (reference sequence). The CDR3 has 15 residues. The ends were cut back, 1 base at V and 1 base at J, with 9 bases in the middle.

About this clone itself: The junction and the germline gene differ at one end; a read error may be behind it. In DNA, the CDR3 is TGTGCCACCAGTGATACGCCGGGACAGGGGAGCTACGAGCAGTGCTTC. This encodes CATSDTPGQGSYEQCF. The chain employs TRBV24-1 and TRBJ2-7; the match to TRBD1 covers 10 bases. CDR1 and CDR2 from the germline V gene are KGHDR and SFDVKD. The CDR3 covers 16 residues.

The V gene is TRBV9, the J gene TRBJ1-1; a possible D gene is TRBD1 (5 bases). Germline assignment: CDR1 SGDLS and CDR2 YYNGEE. This CDR3 comprises 13 residues. Trimming left V 3 bases short and J 3 bases short, with 9 bases between. The CDR3 sequence: CASSAREYTEAFF. As DNA, the CDR3 is TGTGCCAGCAGCGCCAGGGAATACACTGAAGCTTTCTTT.

V gene TRBV4-2 combines with J gene TRBJ1-5; no reliable D call. This CDR3 is built from 15 residues. The germline gives CDR1 LGHNA, CDR2 YNFKEQ. V was shortened by 1 base and J by 6 bases, with 13 bases between the two germline ends. The CDR3 nucleotides read TGTGCCAGCAGCCAAGGGCCCGGAGAGAGTCAGCCCCAGCATTTT. It encodes CASSQGPGESQPQHF.

V usage is TRBV7-2 and J usage is TRBJ1-1; possibly TRBD1 for D (5 bases). This CDR3 contains 18 residues. CDR1 SGHTA and CDR2 FQGNSA come from the germline V gene. Trimming removed 7 bases at V and 4 bases at J, with 28 bases between. CDR3 DNA: TGTGCCAGCATCCCCACCCGGGGGTTGGGGGTATTGGGCACTGAAGCTTTCTTT. Its translation: CASIPTRGLGVLGTEAFF.

V usage is TRBV10-3 and J usage is TRBJ2-1; TRBD1 might be the D (5 bases). The CDR3 length is 13 residues. Germline CDR1 ENHRY, CDR2 SYGVKD. Trimming took 2 bases from V and 7 from J, leaving 9 bases between them. Here the CDR3 reads CAISEIPGNEQFF. CDR3 sequence (DNA): TGTGCCATCAGTGAGATACCAGGGAATGAGCAGTTCTTC.

The chain has TRBV7-2 and TRBJ1-4, with D possibly TRBD1 on 6 matching bases. Trimming took 7 bases from V and 8 from J, leaving 14 bases between them. Germline loops: CDR1 SGHTA, CDR2 FQGNSA. CDR3 size: 13 residues. For the CDR3, the DNA is TGTGCCAGCAAACTACAGGGTAGCGAAAAACTGTTTTTT. Amino acid sequence: CASKLQGSEKLFF.

This chain links TRBV27 with TRBJ1-1; 8 bases are shared with TRBD1. Trimming removed 5 bases from V and 4 bases from J; junction bases left unmatched: 6. CDR1 MNHEY and CDR2 SMNVEV come from the germline V gene (reference sequence). This CDR3 is built from 14 residues. DNA of the CDR3: TGTGCCAGCAGTCATTGGGACAGGCCCACTGAAGCTTTCTTT. Amino acid sequence: CASSHWDRPTEAFF.

This chain uses TRBV4-1 with TRBJ2-1; the D gene could be TRBD1 or TRBD2 (5 bases each). CDR3 length: 15 amino acids. V was clipped by 0 bases and J by 2 bases, with 8 bases between them. Looked up from germline, CDR1 is MGHRA and CDR2 is YSYEKL. CDR3 sequence reads: CASSQDGTPYNEQFF. The CDR3 bases are TGCGCCAGCAGCCAAGATGGGACGCCCTACAATGAGCAGTTCTTC.

Here the CDR3 DNA reads TGTGCCAGTAGTATCGCGGGGGGGAACTATGGCTACACCTTC. This codes for CASSIAGGNYGYTF. The V call is TRBV19, the J call TRBJ1-2; perhaps TRBD1 as D (5 bases). The CDR3 length is 14 residues. V was trimmed by 3 bases and J by 2 bases, leaving 10 bases between them. Germline CDR1 is LNHDA and CDR2 is SQIVND (reference sequence). Variable domain in full (rest from reference TRBV19 and TRBJ1-2): DGGITQSPKYLFRKEGQNVTLSCEQNLNHDAMYWYRQDPGQGLRLIYYSQIVNDFQKGDIAEGYSVSREKKESFPLTVTSAQKNPTAFYLCASSIAGGNYGYTFGSGTRLTVV.